This T cell receptor (beta chain) was observed in a study of blood T cell repertoires in COVID-19. Clones were sequenced by immunoSEQ multiplex PCR, and TCRdb holds only the in-frame ones, with some missing. The table includes about 240,000 clones, approximately 78% detected once. CDR1 and CDR2 (germline): LGHDT, YNNKEL (reference sequence). V gave up 2 bases and J gave up 4 bases, with 11 bases separating them. This CDR3 region has 15 residues. The chain links TRBV3-1 (or the pseudogene TRBV3-2) to TRBJ1-4, with D possibly being TRBD1 (5 bases). The receptor was isolated from a woman older than 75 with COVID-19, enrolled during active disease. Material for sequencing was peripheral blood. Here the CDR3 DNA reads TGTGCCAGCAGCCAACAAGGGGCCCATAATGAAAAACTGTTTTTT. Translation: CASSQQGAHNEKLFF.